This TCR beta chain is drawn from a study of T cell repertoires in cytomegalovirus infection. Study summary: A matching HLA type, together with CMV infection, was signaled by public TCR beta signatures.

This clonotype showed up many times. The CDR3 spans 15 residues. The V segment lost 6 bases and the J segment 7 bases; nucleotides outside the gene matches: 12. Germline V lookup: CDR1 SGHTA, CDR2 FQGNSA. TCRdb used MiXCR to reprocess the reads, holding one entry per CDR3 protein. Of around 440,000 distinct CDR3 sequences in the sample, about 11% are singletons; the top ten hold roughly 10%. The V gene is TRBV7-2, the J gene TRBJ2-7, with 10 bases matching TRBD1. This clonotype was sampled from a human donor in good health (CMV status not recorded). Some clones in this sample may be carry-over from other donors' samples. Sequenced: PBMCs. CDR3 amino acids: CASRFSGTGVWEQYF. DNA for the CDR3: TGTGCCAGCAGATTTTCCGGGACAGGGGTGTGGGAGCAGTACTTC.